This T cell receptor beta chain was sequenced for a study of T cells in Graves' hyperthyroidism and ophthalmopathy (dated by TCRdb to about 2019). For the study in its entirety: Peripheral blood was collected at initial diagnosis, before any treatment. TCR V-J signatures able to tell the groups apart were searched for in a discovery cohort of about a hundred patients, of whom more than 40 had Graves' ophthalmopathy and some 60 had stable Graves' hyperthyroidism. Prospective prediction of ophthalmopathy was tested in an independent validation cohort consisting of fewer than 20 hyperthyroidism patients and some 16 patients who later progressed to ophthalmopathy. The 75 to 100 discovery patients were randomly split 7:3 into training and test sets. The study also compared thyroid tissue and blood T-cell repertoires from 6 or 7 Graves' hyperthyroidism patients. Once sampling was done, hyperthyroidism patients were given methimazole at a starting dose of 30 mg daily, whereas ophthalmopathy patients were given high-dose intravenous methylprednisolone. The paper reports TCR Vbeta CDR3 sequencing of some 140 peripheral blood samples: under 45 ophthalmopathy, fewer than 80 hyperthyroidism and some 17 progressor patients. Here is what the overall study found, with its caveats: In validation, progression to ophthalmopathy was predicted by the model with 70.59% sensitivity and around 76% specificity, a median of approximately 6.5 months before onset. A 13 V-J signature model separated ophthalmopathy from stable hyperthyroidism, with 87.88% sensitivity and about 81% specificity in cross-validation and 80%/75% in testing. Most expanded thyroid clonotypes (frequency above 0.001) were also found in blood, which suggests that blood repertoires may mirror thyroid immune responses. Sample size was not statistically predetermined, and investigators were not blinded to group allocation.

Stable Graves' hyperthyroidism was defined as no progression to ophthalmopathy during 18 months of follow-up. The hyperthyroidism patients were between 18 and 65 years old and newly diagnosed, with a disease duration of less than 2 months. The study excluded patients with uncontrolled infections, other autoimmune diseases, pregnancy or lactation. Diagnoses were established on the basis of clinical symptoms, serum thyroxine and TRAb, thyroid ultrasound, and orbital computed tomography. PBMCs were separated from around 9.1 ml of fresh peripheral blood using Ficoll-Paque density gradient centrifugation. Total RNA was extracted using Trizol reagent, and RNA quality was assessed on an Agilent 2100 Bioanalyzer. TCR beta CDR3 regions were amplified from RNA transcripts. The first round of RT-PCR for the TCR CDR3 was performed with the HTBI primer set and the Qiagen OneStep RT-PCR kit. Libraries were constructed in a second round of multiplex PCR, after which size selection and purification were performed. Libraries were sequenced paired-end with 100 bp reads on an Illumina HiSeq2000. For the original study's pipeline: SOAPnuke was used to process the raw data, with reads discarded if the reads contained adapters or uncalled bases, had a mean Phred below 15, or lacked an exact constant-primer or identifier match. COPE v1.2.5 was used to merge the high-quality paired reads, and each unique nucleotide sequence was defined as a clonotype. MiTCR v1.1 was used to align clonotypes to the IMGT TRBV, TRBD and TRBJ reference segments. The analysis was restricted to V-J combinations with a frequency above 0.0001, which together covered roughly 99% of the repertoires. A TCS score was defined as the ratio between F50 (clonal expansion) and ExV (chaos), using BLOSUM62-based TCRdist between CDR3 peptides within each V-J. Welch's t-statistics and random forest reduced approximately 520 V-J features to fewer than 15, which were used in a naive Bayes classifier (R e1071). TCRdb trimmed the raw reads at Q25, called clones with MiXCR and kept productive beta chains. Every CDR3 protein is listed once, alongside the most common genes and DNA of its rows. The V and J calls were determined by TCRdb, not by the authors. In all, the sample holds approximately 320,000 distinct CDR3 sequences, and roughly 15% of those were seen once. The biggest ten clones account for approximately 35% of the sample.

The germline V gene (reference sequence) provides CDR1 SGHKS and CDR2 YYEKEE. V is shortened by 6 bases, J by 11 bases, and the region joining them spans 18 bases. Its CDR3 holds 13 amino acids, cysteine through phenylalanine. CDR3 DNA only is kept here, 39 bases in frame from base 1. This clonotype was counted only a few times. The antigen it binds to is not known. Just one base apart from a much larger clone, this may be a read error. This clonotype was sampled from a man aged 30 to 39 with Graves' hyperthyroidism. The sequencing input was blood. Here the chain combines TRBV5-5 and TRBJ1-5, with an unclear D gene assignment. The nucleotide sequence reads TGTGCCAGCAACGTGAATGGTCCCCCTTCCCAGCATTTT. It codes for CASNVNGPPSQHF.